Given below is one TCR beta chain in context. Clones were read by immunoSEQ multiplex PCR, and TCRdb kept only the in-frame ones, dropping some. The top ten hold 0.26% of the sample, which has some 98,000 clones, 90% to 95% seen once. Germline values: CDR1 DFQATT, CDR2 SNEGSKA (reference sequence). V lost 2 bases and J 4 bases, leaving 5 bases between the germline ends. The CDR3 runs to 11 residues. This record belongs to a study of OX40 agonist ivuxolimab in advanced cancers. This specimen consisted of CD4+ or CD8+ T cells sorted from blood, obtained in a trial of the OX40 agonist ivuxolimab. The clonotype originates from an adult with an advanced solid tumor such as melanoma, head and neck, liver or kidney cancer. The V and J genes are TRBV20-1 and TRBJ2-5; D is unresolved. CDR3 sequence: CSARSGETQYF. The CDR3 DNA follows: TGCAGTGCTAGAAGTGGAGAGACCCAGTACTTC.